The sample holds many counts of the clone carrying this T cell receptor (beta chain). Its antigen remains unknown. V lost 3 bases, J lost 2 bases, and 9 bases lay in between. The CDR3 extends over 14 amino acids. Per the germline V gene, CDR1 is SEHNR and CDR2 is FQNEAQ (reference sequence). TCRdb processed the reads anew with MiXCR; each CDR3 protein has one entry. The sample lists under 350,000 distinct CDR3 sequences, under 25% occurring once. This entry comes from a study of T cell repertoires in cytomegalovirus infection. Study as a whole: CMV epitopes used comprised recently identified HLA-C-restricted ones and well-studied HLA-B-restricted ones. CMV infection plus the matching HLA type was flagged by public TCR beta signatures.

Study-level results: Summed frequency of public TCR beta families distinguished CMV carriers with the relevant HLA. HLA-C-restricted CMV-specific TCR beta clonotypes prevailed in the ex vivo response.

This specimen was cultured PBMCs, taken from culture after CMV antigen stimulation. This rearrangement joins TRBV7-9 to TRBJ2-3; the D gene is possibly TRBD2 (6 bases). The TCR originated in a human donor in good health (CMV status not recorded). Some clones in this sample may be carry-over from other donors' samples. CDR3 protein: CASSLEGVTDTQYF. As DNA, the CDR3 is TGTGCCAGCAGCTTGGAGGGCGTCACAGATACGCAGTATTTT.